This T cell receptor (beta chain) was identified in a study of blood T cell repertoires in COVID-19. There are 16 residues in the CDR3. The germline V and J ends were trimmed by 3 bases and 3 bases, with 14 bases remaining between them. CDR1 and CDR2 from the germline V gene are KGHDR and SFDVKD. Libraries were prepared by immunoSEQ multiplex PCR; TCRdb keeps only in-frame clonotypes and omits some of them. The sample lists 70,000 to 100,000 clones, 88% occurring once. The genes are TRBV24-1 and TRBJ2-1; D unresolved. The TCR comes from a woman aged 70 to 79 with acute or convalescent COVID-19. The sequenced sample consisted of peripheral blood. In nucleotides, the CDR3 is TGTGCCACCAGTGATCCCACCCGAAGCTTCTACAATGAGCAGTTCTTC. Protein sequence: CATSDPTRSFYNEQFF.